These T cell receptor beta chains were read from a single sample in a study of blood T cells in healthy people across ages. One entry per CDR3 protein results from TCRdb running MiXCR on the 5' RACE reads. The sample lists roughly 730,000 distinct CDR3 sequences, 45% to 70% occurring once. Sequencing was carried out using blood. These TCRs come from a man aged 40-50 years in good health. CDR3s include the opening cysteine and the closing phenylalanine or tryptophan. Fields, in order: J gene, V gene, CDR3 protein.

J: TRBJ2-7; V: TRBV10-3; CDR3: CAISESGGESEQYF
J: TRBJ1-2; V: TRBV20-1; CDR3: CSARTGAVSYGYTF
J: TRBJ2-7; V: TRBV7-9; CDR3: CASSLTSGLGNYEQYF
J: TRBJ2-7; V: TRBV7-8; CDR3: CASSLASLGHEQYF
J: TRBJ2-4; V: TRBV7-3; CDR3: CASSLVGGAQAKNIQYF
J: TRBJ1-5; V: TRBV29-1; CDR3: CSVAIAPEGQPQHF
J: TRBJ2-5; V: TRBV15; CDR3: CATSRDSGQETQYF
J: TRBJ2-3; V: TRBV7-2; CDR3: CASSLDGGQADTQYF
J: TRBJ2-7; V: TRBV27; CDR3: CASSSWTGGDPISEQYF
J: TRBJ2-5; V: TRBV3-1; CDR3: CASSQGALSQETQYF
J: TRBJ2-1; V: TRBV7-2; CDR3: CASSLGTRTTNEQFF
J: TRBJ2-7; V: TRBV28; CDR3: CASSGSGTGLNEQYF
J: TRBJ2-7; V: TRBV6-2/TRBV6-3; CDR3: CASTGDNSYEQYF
J: TRBJ1-5; V: TRBV6-2/TRBV6-3; CDR3: CASSEDGGSHQPQHF
J: TRBJ1-1; V: TRBV3-1; CDR3: CASSQDDRAAAFF
J: TRBJ1-2; V: TRBV7-9; CDR3: CASSLQGAHGYTF
J: TRBJ2-7; V: TRBV6-2/TRBV6-3; CDR3: CASSYWTGPTYEQYF
J: TRBJ2-1; V: TRBV27; CDR3: CASSLVRTNACEQFF
J: .; V: TRBV28; CDR3: CASSFGLADEQYF
J: TRBJ1-5; V: TRBV6-5; CDR3: CASSYSQNQPQHF
J: TRBJ2-5; V: TRBV6-6; CDR3: CASSYSMVPGVGETQYF
J: TRBJ1-5; V: TRBV7-2; CDR3: CASSSGQGGYQPQHF
J: TRBJ2-7; V: TRBV5-6; CDR3: CASSLGHYYEQYF
J: .; V: TRBV7-9; CDR3: CASSTVAGSSYNEQYF
J: TRBJ2-1; V: TRBV6-1; CDR3: CASSVLSDEQFF
J: TRBJ1-5; V: TRBV7-2; CDR3: CASARDSQPQHF
J: TRBJ2-3; V: TRBV20-1; CDR3: CSARAQAGGPLDTQYF
J: TRBJ2-3; V: TRBV20-1; CDR3: CSADGLADRTDTQYF
J: TRBJ1-2; V: TRBV29-1; CDR3: CSVTGGGGDYTF
J: TRBJ1-2; V: TRBV5-1; CDR3: CASSLARTGGRDGYTF
J: TRBJ1-1; V: TRBV27; CDR3: CASSRGGAAEAFF
J: TRBJ1-1; V: TRBV18; CDR3: CASSPPGNTEAFF
J: TRBJ1-2; V: TRBV29-1; CDR3: CSVEKDYGCTF